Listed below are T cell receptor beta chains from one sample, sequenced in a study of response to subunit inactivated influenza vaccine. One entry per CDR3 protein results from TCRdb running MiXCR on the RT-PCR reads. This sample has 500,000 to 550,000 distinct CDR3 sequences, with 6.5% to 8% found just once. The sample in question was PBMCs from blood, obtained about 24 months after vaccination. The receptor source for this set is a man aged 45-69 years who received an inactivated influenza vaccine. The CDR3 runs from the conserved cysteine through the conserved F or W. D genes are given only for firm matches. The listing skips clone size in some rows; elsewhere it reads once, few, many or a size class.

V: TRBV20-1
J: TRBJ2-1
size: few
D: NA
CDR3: CSARDSGEVTYNEQFF
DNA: TGCAGTGCTAGAGACTCCGGGGAGGTGACCTACAATGAGCAGTTCTTC

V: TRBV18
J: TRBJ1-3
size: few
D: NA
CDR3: CASSNSGNTIYF
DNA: TGTGCCAGCTCAAATTCTGGAAACACCATATATTTT

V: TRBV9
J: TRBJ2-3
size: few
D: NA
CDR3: CASSVGQVTDTQYF
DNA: TGTGCCAGCAGCGTAGGGCAGGTCACAGATACGCAGTATTTT

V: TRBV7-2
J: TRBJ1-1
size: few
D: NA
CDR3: CASSRAGGLGEAFF
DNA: TGTGCCAGCAGCCGAGCGGGGGGTTTGGGTGAAGCTTTCTTT

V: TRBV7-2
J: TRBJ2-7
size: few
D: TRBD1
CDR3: CASTYLGQGYEQYF
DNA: TGTGCCAGCACCTACTTGGGACAGGGCTACGAGCAGTACTTC

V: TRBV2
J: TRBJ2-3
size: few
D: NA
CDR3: CASRSQSDTQYF
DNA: TGTGCCAGCAGGAGCCAATCGGATACGCAGTATTTT

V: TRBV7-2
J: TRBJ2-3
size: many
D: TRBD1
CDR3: CASSLAGTGGKYTQYF
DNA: TGTGCCAGCAGCTTAGCCGGGACAGGGGGAAAGTATACGCAGTATTTT

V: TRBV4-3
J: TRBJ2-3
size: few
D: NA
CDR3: CASSQDGRGGTDTQYF
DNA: TGCGCCAGCAGCCAAGATGGCAGGGGAGGCACAGATACGCAGTATTTT

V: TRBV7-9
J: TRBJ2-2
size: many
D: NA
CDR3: CAPSRGAGTGELFF
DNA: TGTGCCCCCAGCCGGGGGGCAGGGACCGGGGAGCTGTTTTTT

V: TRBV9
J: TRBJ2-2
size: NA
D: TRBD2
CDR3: CASTPFVAGEATGELFF
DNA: TGTGCCAGCACTCCGTTCGTCGCGGGAGAGGCCACCGGGGAGCTGTTTTTT

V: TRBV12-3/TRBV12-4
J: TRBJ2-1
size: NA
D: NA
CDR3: CASSTSRSYNEQFF
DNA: TGTGCCAGCAGTACCTCGAGGTCCTACAATGAGCAGTTCTTC

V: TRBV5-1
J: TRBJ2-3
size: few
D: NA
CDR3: CASSLADYLSTDTQYF
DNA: TGCGCCAGCAGCTTGGCTGACTACCTTAGCACAGATACGCAGTATTTT

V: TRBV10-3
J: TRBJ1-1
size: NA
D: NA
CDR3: CAISEHSTGAFF
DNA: TGTGCCATCAGTGAGCACTCGACGGGGGCTTTCTTT

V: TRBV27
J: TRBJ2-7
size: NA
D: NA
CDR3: CASSFGGLEVYEQYF
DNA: TGTGCCAGCAGTTTTGGGGGGTTGGAAGTTTACGAGCAGTACTTC

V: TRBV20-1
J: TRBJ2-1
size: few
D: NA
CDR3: CSARPGGQHNEQFF
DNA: TGCAGTGCTAGACCGGGCGGACAGCACAATGAGCAGTTCTTC

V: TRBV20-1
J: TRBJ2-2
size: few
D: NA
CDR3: CSAPSGPWGTGELFF
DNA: TGCAGTGCCCCTTCGGGACCTTGGGGCACCGGGGAGCTGTTTTTT

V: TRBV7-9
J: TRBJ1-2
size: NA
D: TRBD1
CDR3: CASSPRQGWIYGYTF
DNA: TGTGCCAGCAGCCCACGACAGGGGTGGATCTATGGCTACACCTTC

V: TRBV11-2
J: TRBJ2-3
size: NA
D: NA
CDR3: CASSLNGRQEDTQYF
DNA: TGTGCCAGCAGCTTAAACGGGAGACAGGAAGATACGCAGTATTTT

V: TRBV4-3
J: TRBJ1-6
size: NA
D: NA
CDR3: CASSQAGTSYNSPLHF
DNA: TGCGCCAGCAGCCAAGCGGGGACGTCCTATAATTCACCCCTCCACTTT

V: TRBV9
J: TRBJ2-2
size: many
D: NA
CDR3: CASSNRGTGELFF
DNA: TGTGCCAGCAGCAACAGAGGCACCGGGGAGCTGTTTTTT

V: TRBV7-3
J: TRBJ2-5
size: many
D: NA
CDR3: CASSLGFGIPGETQYF
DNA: TGTGCCAGCAGCTTAGGGTTTGGGATCCCAGGAGAGACCCAGTACTTC

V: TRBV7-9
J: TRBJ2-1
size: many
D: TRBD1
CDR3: CASSWTGGEQFF
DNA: TGTGCCAGCAGCTGGACAGGGGGGGAGCAGTTCTTC

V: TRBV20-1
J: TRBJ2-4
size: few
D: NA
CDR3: CSALENIQYF
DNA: TGCAGTGCTCTTGAAAACATTCAGTACTTC

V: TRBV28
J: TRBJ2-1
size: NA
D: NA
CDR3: CASSLRLARSGEQFF
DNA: TGTGCCAGCAGTTTACGGCTAGCGAGGTCGGGTGAGCAGTTCTTC

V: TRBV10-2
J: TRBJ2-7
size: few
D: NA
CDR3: CASTWGLGNEQYF
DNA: TGCGCCAGCACCTGGGGATTAGGAAACGAGCAGTACTTC

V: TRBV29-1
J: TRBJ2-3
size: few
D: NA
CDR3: CSVEGTREGTDTQYF
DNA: TGCAGCGTTGAAGGTACTAGAGAGGGCACAGATACGCAGTATTTT

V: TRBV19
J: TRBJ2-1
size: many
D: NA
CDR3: CASSNRYNEQFF
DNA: TGTGCCAGTAGTAATCGGTACAATGAGCAGTTCTTC

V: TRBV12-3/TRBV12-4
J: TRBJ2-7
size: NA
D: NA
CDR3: CASSLAIGVEQYF
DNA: TGTGCCAGCAGTTTAGCGATTGGGGTCGAGCAGTACTTC

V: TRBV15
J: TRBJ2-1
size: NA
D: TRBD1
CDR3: CATSREQGYEQFF
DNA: TGTGCCACCAGCAGAGAACAGGGGTACGAGCAGTTCTTC

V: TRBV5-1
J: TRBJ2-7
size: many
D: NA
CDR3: CASSLSPAENSYEQYF
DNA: TGCGCCAGCAGCTTGAGTCCAGCAGAGAACTCCTACGAGCAGTACTTC

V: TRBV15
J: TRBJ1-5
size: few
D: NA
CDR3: CATSGRTVLSEPQHF
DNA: TGTGCCACCAGCGGAAGGACAGTCCTATCAGAGCCCCAGCATTTT

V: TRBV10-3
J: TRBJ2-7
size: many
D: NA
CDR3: CAIRDSSYEQYF
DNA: TGTGCCATCAGGGACAGTTCCTACGAGCAGTACTTC

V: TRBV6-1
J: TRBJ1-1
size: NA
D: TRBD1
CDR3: CASRSTGDGAEAFF
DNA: TGTGCCAGCAGAAGTACAGGGGACGGTGCTGAAGCTTTCTTT

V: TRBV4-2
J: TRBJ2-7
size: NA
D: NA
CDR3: CASSQDLIGYEQYF
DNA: TGTGCCAGCAGCCAAGACTTGATCGGCTACGAGCAGTACTTC

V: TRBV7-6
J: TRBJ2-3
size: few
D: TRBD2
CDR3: CASSLNSGSFPHFTDTQYF
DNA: TGTGCCAGCAGCTTAAATAGCGGGAGCTTCCCCCACTTCACAGATACGCAGTATTTT

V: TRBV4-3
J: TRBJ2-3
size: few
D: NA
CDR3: CASSPQRSTDTQYF
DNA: TGCGCCAGCAGCCCCCAGCGAAGCACAGATACGCAGTATTTT

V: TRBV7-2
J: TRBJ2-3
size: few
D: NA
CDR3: CASSLRLGTDTQYF
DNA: TGTGCCAGCAGCTTAAGACTGGGCACAGATACGCAGTATTTT

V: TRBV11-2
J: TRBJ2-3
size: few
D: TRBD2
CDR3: CASSLTSLAGGPTDTQYF
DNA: TGTGCCAGCAGCTTAACCTCACTAGCGGGAGGGCCTACAGATACGCAGTATTTT

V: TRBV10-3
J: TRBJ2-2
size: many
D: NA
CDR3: CAISFPPKGNTGELFF
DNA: TGTGCCATCAGTTTTCCGCCTAAGGGAAACACCGGGGAGCTGTTTTTT

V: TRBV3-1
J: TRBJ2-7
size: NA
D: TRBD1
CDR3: CASSQERTGRDHEQYF
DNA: TGTGCCAGCAGCCAAGAACGGACAGGGAGAGATCACGAGCAGTACTTC

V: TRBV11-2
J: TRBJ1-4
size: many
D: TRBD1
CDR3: CASSLGRGDRINEKLFF
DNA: TGTGCCAGCAGCTTAGGAAGGGGGGACAGGATTAATGAAAAACTGTTTTTT

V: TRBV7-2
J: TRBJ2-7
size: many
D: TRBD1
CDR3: CASSWAMSTGGYEQYF
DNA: TGTGCCAGCAGCTGGGCGATGTCGACAGGGGGCTACGAGCAGTACTTC

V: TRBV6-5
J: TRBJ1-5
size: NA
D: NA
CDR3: CASSYGTNQPQHF
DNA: TGTGCCAGCAGTTACGGGACGAATCAGCCCCAGCATTTT

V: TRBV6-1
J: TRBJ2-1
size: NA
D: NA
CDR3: CASSAQGVGRVYNEQFF
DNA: TGTGCCAGCAGTGCGCAAGGGGTGGGCAGGGTGTACAATGAGCAGTTCTTC

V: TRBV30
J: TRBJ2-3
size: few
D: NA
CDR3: CAWSGTSSTDTQYF
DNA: TGTGCCTGGAGTGGGACGTCTAGCACAGATACGCAGTATTTT

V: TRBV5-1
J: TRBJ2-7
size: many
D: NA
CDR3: CASSLAGHSEQYF
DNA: TGCGCCAGCAGCTTGGCCGGTCACTCCGAGCAGTACTTC

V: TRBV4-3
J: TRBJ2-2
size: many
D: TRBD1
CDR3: CASSQDRGTGELFF
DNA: TGTGCCAGCAGCCAAGACAGGGGCACCGGGGAGCTGTTTTTT

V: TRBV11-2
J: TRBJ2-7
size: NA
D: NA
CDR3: CAISTYYEQYF
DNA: TGTGCCATCAGCACCTACTACGAGCAGTACTTC

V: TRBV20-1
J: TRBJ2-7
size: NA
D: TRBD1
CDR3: CSASHRGISYEQYF
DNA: TGCAGTGCTAGCCACAGGGGGATCTCCTACGAGCAGTACTTC